This entry lists 18 T cell receptor beta chains sequenced from one sample in a study of PD-1 blockade in mismatch repair-deficient tumors. Here immunoSEQ multiplex PCR was the method, and the copy in TCRdb shows in-frame clones only, minus some. The table records about 100,000 clones, about 79% of them present only once. The sequencing used peripheral blood, collected approximately 35 weeks after starting pembrolizumab. These receptors all come from an adult with mismatch repair-deficient cancer.

The genes are TRBV27 and TRBJ2-1; maybe TRBD2 (5 bases). The CDR3 consists of 14 residues. Germline CDR1 is MNHEY and CDR2 is SMNVEV (reference sequence). Trimming pared 7 bases from V and 5 bases from J, leaving 15 bases between. CDR3: CASTLGREDNEQFF. The DNA of the CDR3 is TGTGCCAGCACCCTGGGGAGAGAGGACAATGAGCAGTTCTTC.

There are a few counts of this clone. The V gene is TRBV5-1, the J gene TRBJ2-1; 8 bases are a match to TRBD1. This CDR3 is 16 amino acids long. Germline V gene sequence: CDR1 SGHRS, CDR2 YFSETQ. V gave up 2 bases and J gave up 5 bases; unmatched junction bases: 9. The CDR3 loop reads CASSFSMTGANNEQFF. CDR3 bases: TGCGCCAGCAGCTTTTCCATGACAGGGGCCAACAATGAGCAGTTCTTC.

This clone has a single count. The chain recombines TRBV11-3 with TRBJ2-3; D not resolved. The germline V gene has CDR1 SGHNT and CDR2 YENEEA. Trimming pared 0 bases from V and 3 bases from J, leaving 13 bases between. This CDR3 comprises 16 residues. The CDR3 DNA is TGTGCCAGCAGCTTAGATACCAGTTTGGGGACAGATACGCAGTATTTT. As protein: CASSLDTSLGTDTQYF.

This clone has more than one count but fewer than ten. The genes are TRBV5-1 and TRBJ2-7; maybe TRBD1 (5 bases). CDR3 size: 14 residues. V was pared by 4 bases and J by 3 bases, with 14 bases between. CDR1 and CDR2 (germline): SGHRS, YFSETQ. The CDR3 nucleotides read TGCGCCAGCAGCCCTGCAAAAAGGGGCTACGAGCAGTACTTC. The encoded protein is CASSPAKRGYEQYF.

The chain is built from TRBV2 and TRBJ2-7; D not certain. The CDR3 contains 15 residues. V was shortened by 3 bases and J by 3 bases, with 15 bases between the two germline ends. From germline, CDR1 is SNHLY and CDR2 FYNNEI. The CDR3 sequence is CASSDNQVVGYEQYF. As DNA, the CDR3 is TGTGCCAGCAGTGATAACCAGGTAGTGGGCTACGAGCAGTACTTC. The entire variable domain, with the rest obtained from reference TRBV2 and TRBJ2-7, is as follows: EPEVTQTPSHQVTQMGQEVILRCVPISNHLYFYWYRQILGQKVEFLVSFYNNEISEKSEIFDDQFSVERPDGSNFTLKIRSTKLEDSAMYFCASSDNQVVGYEQYFGPGTRLTVT.

The chain employs TRBV5-1 and TRBJ2-2, with 8 bases that match TRBD2. Germline V CDR1 and CDR2: SGHRS, YFSETQ. The J segment lost 7 bases and the V segment lost 4 bases, leaving 9 bases of the junction unmatched. The CDR3 consists of 15 residues. CDR3 sequence: CASSPGLGLGGELFF. In DNA form, the CDR3 reads TGCGCCAGCAGCCCGGGACTAGGGCTGGGCGGGGAGCTGTTTTTT.

The V gene is TRBV30, the J gene TRBJ1-4; TRBD1 is a possible D gene (6 bases). CDR3 length: 13 amino acids. Looked up from germline, CDR1 is GTSNPN and CDR2 is SVGIG (reference sequence). V lost 5 bases, J lost 5 bases, and 12 bases lay in between. CDR3 residues: CAWGGGGNEKLFF. CDR3 nucleotide sequence: TGTGCCTGGGGCGGCGGGGGCAATGAAAAACTGTTTTTT.

This clone came up a few times. This chain uses TRBV7-3 with TRBJ1-2, with D uncertain. CDR3 length: 12 amino acids. V lost 4 bases to trimming and J lost 4 bases, with 7 bases between them. CDR1 is SGHTA, CDR2 FQGTGA, per germline. CDR3 nucleotides: TGTGCCAGCAGCTCTAAAGTCTATGGCTACACCTTC. Its protein product is CASSSKVYGYTF.

The chain uses TRBV6-5 and TRBJ2-5, with D tentatively TRBD1 (6 bases). In germline, CDR1 is MNHEY, CDR2 SVGAGI. This CDR3 is 15 amino acids long. V was cut by 0 bases and J by 1 base, with 9 bases left in between. The CDR3 loop reads CASSYSTGTQETQYF. The CDR3 DNA reads as TGTGCCAGCAGTTACTCCACAGGGACCCAAGAGACCCAGTACTTC.

This rearrangement joins TRBV13 to TRBJ2-7; weak D call: TRBD2 (7 bases). The CDR3 extends over 16 amino acids. Germline V lookup: CDR1 PRHDT, CDR2 FYEKMQ (reference sequence). The V gene lost 5 bases and the J gene lost 1 base, with 18 bases spanning the gap. DNA of the CDR3: TGTGCCAGCAGCATACGAGTGGGGGGGCCTTCCTACGAGCAGTACTTC. Translating it yields CASSIRVGGPSYEQYF.

This clone showed up just once. V gene TRBV9 combines with J gene TRBJ2-3; TRBD2 agrees at 13 bases. Germline CDR1 and CDR2: SGDLS and YYNGEE. The CDR3 consists of 18 residues. J was trimmed by 0 bases and V by 2 bases; bases with no gene match: 6. In DNA, the CDR3 is TGTGCCAGCAGCGTTGTTGGACTAGCGGGAGTAAGCACAGATACGCAGTATTTT. Its protein product is CASSVVGLAGVSTDTQYF.

The CDR3 DNA is TGTGCCTGGAGTACAGGGGTAGAGGCTACGCAGTATTTT. It specifies CAWSTGVEATQYF. The chain links TRBV30 to TRBJ2-3; TRBD1 aligns across 7 bases. Trimming removed 2 bases from V and 8 bases from J; junction bases left unmatched: 7. The CDR3 consists of 13 residues. Germline CDR1 and CDR2: GTSNPN and SVGIG (reference sequence).

The genes are TRBV30 and TRBJ1-2; TRBD1 matches 7 bases. Germline V lookup: CDR1 GTSNPN, CDR2 SVGIG (reference sequence). J lost 8 bases, V lost 5 bases, and 11 bases had no gene match. The CDR3 is 13 amino acids. The CDR3 sequence: CAWQTKGAQGYTF. In DNA, the CDR3 is TGTGCCTGGCAAACCAAGGGGGCTCAGGGCTACACCTTC.

The rearrangement uses TRBV7-6 and TRBJ1-1, with D maybe TRBD1 (5 bases). Trimming stripped 5 bases from V and 1 base from J, with 11 bases between. The CDR3 contains 14 residues. Germline V gives CDR1 SGHVS, CDR2 FNYEAQ. The CDR3 loop reads CASSPRGANTEAFF. DNA for the CDR3: TGTGCCAGCAGCCCGAGAGGGGCGAACACTGAAGCTTTCTTT.

The chain is built from TRBV5-1 and TRBJ2-2, with 9 nucleotides matching TRBD2. This CDR3 contains 17 residues. CDR1 is SGHRS and CDR2 is YFSETQ in the germline V gene. V lost 2 bases and J lost 5; bases outside the gene matches: 10. The CDR3 DNA is TGCGCCAGCAGCTTCGACGTAGCGGGAGCGGATACCGGGGAGCTGTTTTTT. Protein product: CASSFDVAGADTGELFF.

V gene TRBV5-5 combines with J gene TRBJ2-7, with TRBD1 identical over 12 bases. The CDR3 is 14 residues long. V was clipped by 4 bases and J by 5 bases; unmatched bases: 4. The germline V gene has CDR1 SGHKS and CDR2 YYEKEE (reference sequence). The DNA for the CDR3 is TGTGCCAGCAGCACGGGACAGGGGGCCCACGAGCAGTACTTC. It is translated as CASSTGQGAHEQYF.

This clone was counted only a few times. This chain links TRBV6-1 with TRBJ1-1; D is uncertain. The CDR3 is 13 amino acids. Per germline, CDR1 MNHNS and CDR2 SASEGT. Trimming pared 5 bases from V and 0 bases from J, leaving 7 bases between. CDR3 sequence: CASSLEMNTEAFF. For the CDR3, the DNA is TGTGCCAGCAGTCTAGAAATGAACACTGAAGCTTTCTTT.

The rearrangement joins TRBV5-1 to TRBJ1-1; perhaps TRBD1 as D (6 bases). CDR1 SGHRS and CDR2 YFSETQ come from the germline V gene. Trimming took 4 bases from V and 2 from J, leaving 12 bases between them. The CDR3 sequence is 14 residues long. The CDR3 is CASSPNRDNTEAFF. CDR3 DNA sequence: TGCGCCAGCAGCCCCAACAGGGATAACACTGAAGCTTTCTTT. Full variable domain (remainder filled in from reference TRBV5-1 and TRBJ1-1): KAGVTQTPRYLIKTRGQQVTLSCSPISGHRSVSWYQQTPGQGLQFLFEYFSETQRNKGNFPGRFSGRQFSNSRSEMNVSTLELGDSALYLCASSPNRDNTEAFFGQGTRLTVV.